What follows describes a single T cell receptor beta chain. Its antigen is undetermined. The sample is drawn from a study of T cell responses to AZD1222 COVID-19 vaccine. Background on the study: It was second doses at about 4 or about 12 weeks that were pooled. Points from the study as a whole: White British people made up most donors, females outnumbered males, and clonal diversity was possibly underestimated. An increase in Spike-specific TCR breadth and depth was observed after two AZD1222 doses.

This CDR3 region has 18 residues. Assay used: immunoSEQ multiplex PCR; TCRdb lists only in-frame clones, some missing. The sample records about 100,000 clones, about 87% being singletons. The chain is built from TRBV1 and TRBJ2-2; the D call TRBD2 from the table was never checked on the DNA. TRBV1 is a pseudogene locus. Sequencing used peripheral blood, obtained on day 0 of AZD1222 vaccination. This clonotype originated in an adult in good health. The CDR3: CTSSQAKPSGANTGELFF. The CDR3 coding sequence is TGCACCAGCAGCCAAGCCAAACCTAGCGGAGCGAACACCGGGGAGCTGTTTTTT.